This T cell receptor (beta chain) was recovered during a study of neurological immune-mediated disorders. This clonotype was detected ten times or more. Its antigen is unknown. The cDNA was synthesized by 5'RACE incorporating 10-nucleotide random UMIs. In TCRdb, the 5' RACE reads were re-called with MiXCR into one record per CDR3 protein. The top ten clones hold approximately 5.5% of a sample with some 22,000 distinct CDR3 sequences, approximately 13% of them seen once. Specified time point: technical triplicate 1. CD4+ or CD8+ T cells, around 1 million per library, were used for sorted libraries. V lost 3 bases and J lost 5, with 17 bases in between. This CDR3 is 16 amino acids long. Germline CDR1 and CDR2: LGHDT and YNNKEL (reference sequence). Study results and limitations: None of the CDR3 amino acid sequences found in expanded clones was shared across subjects. This suggests that the TCR-beta repertoires were private in all groups.

The V gene is TRBV3-1, the J gene TRBJ2-1; D possibly corresponds to TRBD1 (7 bases). The receptor comes from a female donor with HTLV-1-associated myelopathy (HAM/TSP). The sequenced material came from CD4+ T cells from blood. Here the CDR3 reads CASSHLAGQLNNEQFF. CDR3 in DNA: TGTGCCAGCAGCCATTTGGCGGGACAGCTAAACAATGAGCAGTTCTTC.